A selection of T cell receptor beta chains follows, all from one sample in a study of cytomegalovirus exposure and HLA in healthy donors. Here immunoSEQ multiplex PCR was the method, and the copy in TCRdb shows in-frame clones only, minus some. Of around 150,000 clones in the sample, about 86% were seen once. Specimen: PBMCs. The receptors were gathered from a woman in her twenties or thirties in good health and CMV-seronegative. Both conserved end residues are part of each CDR3. The order of the fields is V gene, D gene, clone size, J gene, CDR3 DNA, CDR3 protein. D genes are given only for firm matches. Clone size appears in some rows only: once, few, many, or a class for an expanded clone.

TRBV19	NA	NA	TRBJ2-3	TGTGCCAGCAAAGCGGACTCGGGCACAGATACGCAGTATTTT	CASKADSGTDTQYF
TRBV4-3	NA	NA	TRBJ1-5	TGCGCCAGCAGCCAAGAATTGGCCCCGGCAGGGAATCAGCCCCAGCATTTT	CASSQELAPAGNQPQHF
TRBV5-1	NA	NA	TRBJ2-3	TGCGCCAGCAGCGCCAGAGGGGGGGAGGCAGATACGCAGTATTTT	CASSARGGEADTQYF
TRBV5-3	NA	NA	TRBJ1-5	TGTGCCAGAAGCTTGAGAGTAAAGGCTAATAGCAATCAGCCCCAGCATTTT	CARSLRVKANSNQPQHF
TRBV29-1	NA	NA	TRBJ2-7	TGCAGCGTCGGATCGGCTTCAGGCGAGCAGTACTTC	CSVGSASGEQYF
TRBV28	NA	NA	TRBJ1-4	TGTGCCAGCAGTTTTGGGTATGAAAAACTGTTTTTT	CASSFGYEKLFF
TRBV11-2	TRBD2	NA	TRBJ2-7	TGTGCCAGCAGCTCAGCGGGAGGCCGAAGCTCCTACGAGCAGTACTTC	CASSSAGGRSSYEQYF
TRBV7-9	NA	NA	TRBJ2-5	TGTGCCAGCAGCTTAGCGCGGGACTACCAAGAGACCCAGTACTTC	CASSLARDYQETQYF
TRBV7-2	NA	NA	TRBJ2-7	TGTGCCAGCAGCTTAGCGGGGGGCAGCGGCTACGAGCAGTACTTC	CASSLAGGSGYEQYF
TRBV5-1	TRBD2	NA	TRBJ2-3	TGCGCCAGCAGCTCGGGGACTAGCGGGGACAGCACAGATACGCAGTATTTT	CASSSGTSGDSTDTQYF
TRBV7-9	NA	NA	TRBJ2-7	TGTGCCAGCAGCTACCCAAACGTCGCGGGGTCCTCCTACGAGCAGTACTTC	CASSYPNVAGSSYEQYF
TRBV7-9	NA	NA	TRBJ2-1	TGTGCCAGCAGCTTTCTCCGGGACTTATGGTTCTTC	CASSFLRDLWFF
TRBV28	TRBD2	NA	TRBJ2-7	TGTGCCAGCAGAGAGACTAGCGGGGACTACGAGCAGTACTTC	CASRETSGDYEQYF
TRBV28	NA	NA	TRBJ2-7	TGTGCCAGCACTCCGGGGCGGAACCACTACGAGCAGTACTTC	CASTPGRNHYEQYF
TRBV27	TRBD2	NA	TRBJ2-7	TGTGCCAGCAGTCCGCGACTAGCGGGAGTCGGAGAGCAGTACTTC	CASSPRLAGVGEQYF
TRBV27	NA	NA	TRBJ1-1	TGTGCCAGCAGTTTATTTAGCGGGAGGACTGAAGCTTTCTTT	CASSLFSGRTEAFF
TRBV5-6	TRBD2	NA	TRBJ2-2	TGTGCCAGCAGCCCAGGACTAGCGGGAGGTCTCCTAGGGGCCGGGGAGCTGTTTTTT	CASSPGLAGGLLGAGELFF
TRBV4-3	TRBD2	NA	TRBJ2-1	TGCGCCAGCAGCCAAGGGGTAGCGGGAGTGGGAAATGAGCAGTTCTTC	CASSQGVAGVGNEQFF
TRBV5-6	TRBD1	NA	TRBJ1-1	TGTGCCAGCAGCCTACCCGGGACAGGTCTAAACACTGAAGCTTTCTTT	CASSLPGTGLNTEAFF
TRBV11-3	NA	NA	TRBJ2-1	TGTGCCAGCAGCTTAGGTACTGCAGGGAGGAATGAGCAGTTCTTC	CASSLGTAGRNEQFF
TRBV27	NA	NA	TRBJ2-1	TGTGCCAGCAGTGTCCGGAGGGGCTACAATGAGCAGTTCTTC	CASSVRRGYNEQFF
TRBV27	NA	NA	TRBJ1-2	TGTGCCAGCAGTTTATGGGGGACCTATGGCTACACCTTC	CASSLWGTYGYTF
TRBV6-1	NA	NA	TRBJ1-2	TGTGCCAGCAGTGAATTAGGGGAGCATGGCTATGGCTACACCTTC	CASSELGEHGYGYTF
TRBV7-3	NA	NA	TRBJ1-3	TGTGCCAGCAGCCCTCTGTTCCGAGGGCGAGGAAACACCATATATTTT	CASSPLFRGRGNTIYF
TRBV6-1	NA	once	TRBJ1-3	TGTGCCAGCAGTGAAATCACCGGTCCCCGAAACACCATATATTTT	CASSEITGPRNTIYF
TRBV18	NA	NA	TRBJ1-3	TGTGCCAGCTCACCACGGGGCTCAGCCTCTGGAAACACCATATATTTT	CASSPRGSASGNTIYF
TRBV14	TRBD1	NA	TRBJ2-7	TGTGCCAGCAGCCCCCGGGACAGGGGTCCTTACGAGCAGTACTTC	CASSPRDRGPYEQYF
TRBV19	NA	NA	TRBJ1-5	TGTGCCAGTAGTATAGATCCGGACAGACCAAGTCAGCCCCAGCATTTT	CASSIDPDRPSQPQHF
TRBV7-8	TRBD1	few	TRBJ1-2	TGTGCCAGCAGCCGAGGGACAGGGGGCTATGGCTACACCTTC	CASSRGTGGYGYTF
TRBV6-5	TRBD1	NA	TRBJ1-5	TGTGCCAGCAGTATAGACAGGGGTAGCAATCAGCCCCAGCATTTT	CASSIDRGSNQPQHF
TRBV5-8	NA	NA	TRBJ2-7	TGTGCCAGCAGTCGGGGCCCGTCCTACGAGCAGTACTTC	CASSRGPSYEQYF
TRBV30	NA	NA	TRBJ1-1	TGTGCCTGGAGTGGACCCCGTAACACTGAAGCTTTCTTT	CAWSGPRNTEAFF
TRBV7-2	NA	NA	TRBJ1-1	TGTGCCAGCAGCCTTGCTATCCCCGGTCGAACTGAAGCTTTCTTT	CASSLAIPGRTEAFF
TRBV5-4	TRBD1	NA	TRBJ2-7	TGTGCCAGCAGCAACCGGGACAGGGGTTTTTACGAGCAGTACTTC	CASSNRDRGFYEQYF
TRBV6-5	NA	NA	TRBJ2-2	TGTGCCAGCAGTTACGCCTCCGGACTGAACACCGGGGAGCTGTTTTTT	CASSYASGLNTGELFF
TRBV5-1	NA	NA	TRBJ1-5	TGCGCCAGCAGCGACGGGAATAGCAATCAGCCCCAGCATTTT	CASSDGNSNQPQHF
TRBV7-9	NA	NA	TRBJ2-7	TGTGCCAGCAGGGGGGTTTTCTACGAGCAGTACTTC	CASRGVFYEQYF